The count of the clone carrying this TCR beta chain is one. No antigen is known for it. The entry originates in a study of shared clonotypes between healthy human individuals. The overall study: Per-donor plates numbered three CD4 naive, three CD4 memory, two CD8 naive and one CD8 memory.

Study-level results: Although depth was large, rarefaction showed that sequencing of the sorted subsets was incomplete. Among donors, the sharing of clonotypes was expected to be influenced by sequencing depth.

Division of CD4+ cells produced a CD45RA+ naive subset and a CD45RA-negative memory subset. Germline V CDR1 and CDR2: MDHEN, SYDVKM. V was cut by 5 bases and J by 6 bases, with 8 bases left in between. There are 12 residues in the CDR3. Measured with immunoSEQ multiplex PCR; TCRdb has only the in-frame clones, and not every one. The repertoire has some 2,000,000 clones, 90% to 95% of them found once; the top ten carry more than 0.1%. The chain recombines TRBV28 with TRBJ1-5; no clear D. The sample consisted of naive CD4+ T cells sorted from blood. Subset denoted: CD45RA+ positively selected. The receptor comes from a man younger than 35 in good health. CDR3 in amino acids: CASSVSIQPQHF. The CDR3 DNA reads TGTGCCAGCAGTGTATCTATTCAGCCCCAGCATTTT.